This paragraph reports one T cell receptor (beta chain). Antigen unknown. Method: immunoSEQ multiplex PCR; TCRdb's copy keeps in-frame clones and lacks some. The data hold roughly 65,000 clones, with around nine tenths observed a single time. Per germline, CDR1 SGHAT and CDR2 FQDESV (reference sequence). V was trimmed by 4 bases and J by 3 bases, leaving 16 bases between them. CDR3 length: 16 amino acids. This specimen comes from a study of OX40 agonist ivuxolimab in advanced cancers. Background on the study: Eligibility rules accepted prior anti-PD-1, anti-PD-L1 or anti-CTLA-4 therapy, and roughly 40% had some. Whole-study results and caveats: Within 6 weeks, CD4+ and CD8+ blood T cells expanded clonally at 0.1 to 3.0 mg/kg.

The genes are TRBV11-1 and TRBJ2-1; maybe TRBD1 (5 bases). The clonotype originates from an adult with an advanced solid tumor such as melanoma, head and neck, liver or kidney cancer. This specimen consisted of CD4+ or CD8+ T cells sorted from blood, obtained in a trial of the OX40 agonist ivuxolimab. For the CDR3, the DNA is TGTGCCAGCAGCTACTCCATAGGTAGGGGCTACAATGAGCAGTTCTTC. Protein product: CASSYSIGRGYNEQFF.